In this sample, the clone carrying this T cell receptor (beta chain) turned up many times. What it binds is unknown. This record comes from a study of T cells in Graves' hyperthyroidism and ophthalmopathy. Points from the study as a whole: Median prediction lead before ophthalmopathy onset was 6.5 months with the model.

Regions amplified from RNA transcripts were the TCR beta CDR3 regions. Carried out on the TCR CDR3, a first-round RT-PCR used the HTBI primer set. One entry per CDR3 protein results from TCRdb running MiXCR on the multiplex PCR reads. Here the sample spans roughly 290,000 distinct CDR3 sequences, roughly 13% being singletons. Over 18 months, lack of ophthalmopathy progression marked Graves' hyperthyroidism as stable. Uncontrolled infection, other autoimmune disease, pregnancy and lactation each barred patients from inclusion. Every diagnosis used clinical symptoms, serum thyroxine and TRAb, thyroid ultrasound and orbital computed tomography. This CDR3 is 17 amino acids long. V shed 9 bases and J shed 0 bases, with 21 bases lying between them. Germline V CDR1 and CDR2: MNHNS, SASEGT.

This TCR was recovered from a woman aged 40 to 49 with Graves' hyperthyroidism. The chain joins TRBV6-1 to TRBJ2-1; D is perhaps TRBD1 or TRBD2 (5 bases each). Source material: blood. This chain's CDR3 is CARSQPWGKSSYNEQFF. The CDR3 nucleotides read TGTGCCAGATCTCAACCGTGGGGGAAGAGCTCCTACAATGAGCAGTTCTTC.